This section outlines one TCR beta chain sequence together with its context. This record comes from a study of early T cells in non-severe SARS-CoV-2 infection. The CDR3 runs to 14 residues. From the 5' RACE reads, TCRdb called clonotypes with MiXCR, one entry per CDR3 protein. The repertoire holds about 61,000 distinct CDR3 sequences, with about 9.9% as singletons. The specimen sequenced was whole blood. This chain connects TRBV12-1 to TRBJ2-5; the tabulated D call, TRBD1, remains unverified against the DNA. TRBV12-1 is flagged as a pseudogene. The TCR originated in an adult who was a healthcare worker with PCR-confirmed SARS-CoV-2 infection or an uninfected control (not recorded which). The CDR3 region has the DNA TGTGCCAGCAGCTTCCCCAGGGACAAAGAGACCCAGTACTTC. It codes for CASSFPRDKETQYF.